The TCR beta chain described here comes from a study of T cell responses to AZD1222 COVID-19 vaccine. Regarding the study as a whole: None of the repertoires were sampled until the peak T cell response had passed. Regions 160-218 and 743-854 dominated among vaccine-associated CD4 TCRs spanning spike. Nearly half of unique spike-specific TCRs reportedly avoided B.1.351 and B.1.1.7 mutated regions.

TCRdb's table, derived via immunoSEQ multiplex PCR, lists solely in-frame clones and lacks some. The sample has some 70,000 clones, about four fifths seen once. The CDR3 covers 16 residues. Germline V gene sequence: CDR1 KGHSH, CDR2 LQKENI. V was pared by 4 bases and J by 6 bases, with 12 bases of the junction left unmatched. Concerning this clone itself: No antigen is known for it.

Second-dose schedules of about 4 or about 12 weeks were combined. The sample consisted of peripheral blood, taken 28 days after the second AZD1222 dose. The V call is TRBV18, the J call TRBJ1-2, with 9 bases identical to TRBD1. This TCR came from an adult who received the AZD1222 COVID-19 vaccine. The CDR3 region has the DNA TGTGCCAGCTCACAAACAGACAGGGGGTACGAGAATGGCTACACCTTC. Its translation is CASSQTDRGYENGYTF.